This T cell receptor beta chain was found in a study of blood T cell repertoires in COVID-19. Trimming removed 4 bases from V and 9 bases from J, with 7 bases in between. Germline CDR1 LGHDT, CDR2 YNNKEL (reference sequence). This CDR3 has 11 residues. Here immunoSEQ multiplex PCR was the method, and the copy in TCRdb shows in-frame clones only, minus some. The top ten hold about 22% of the sample, which has about 53,000 clones, around 81% seen once. J is TRBJ2-1 and V is TRBV3-1 (or the pseudogene TRBV3-2), with a weak D call TRBD2 (5 bases). This clonotype was obtained from a woman of 80 years or more with COVID-19, enrolled during active disease. Input material: peripheral blood. The chain's CDR3 is CASSRLAEQFF. The CDR3 DNA reads as TGTGCCAGCAGCCGCCTAGCTGAGCAGTTCTTC.